This T cell receptor beta chain was found in a study of CD8 T cells in ankylosing spondylitis. Study-level results: A motif in TCR beta, a set of 8 or 9 highly homologous variants, appeared characteristic of ankylosing spondylitis blood. Enrichment of disease-linked clones was reportedly significant in matched ankylosing spondylitis synovial fluid. Reactive arthritis synovial fluid and blood were previously reported to contain some motif variants.

Libraries of TCR beta came from quantitative 5'-RACE with molecular barcodes. TCRdb reanalysed the 5' RACE reads using MiXCR and keeps one entry per CDR3 protein. The table includes 300,000 to 350,000 distinct CDR3 sequences, around 10% detected once. This clonotype was seen at least ten times. Its antigen is unidentified. The CDR3 spans 14 residues. CDR1 and CDR2 from the germline V gene are SGDLS and YYNGEE. V was trimmed by 4 bases and J by 6 bases, leaving 17 bases between them. Input material: blood, either unsorted or a sorted T cell fraction (not recorded which). V and J are TRBV9 and TRBJ2-7, with unresolved D. This receptor was obtained from a female donor with ankylosing spondylitis or in good health (not recorded which). CDR3 sequence: CASSSGVSLGEQYF. CDR3 DNA: TGTGCCAGCAGCAGTGGTGTGAGCCTGGGCGAGCAGTACTTC.